This TCR beta chain originates from a study of shared clonotypes between healthy human individuals (dated by TCRdb to about 2020). For the wider study: The cohort included three men and a couple of women between 18 and 49 years of age. For each donor, three plates each were used for CD4 naive and CD4 memory, two plates were used for CD8 naive, and one plate was used for CD8 memory. To estimate repertoire size and how much clonotype sharing occurs between individuals, the study deeply sequenced the blood TCR repertoires of roughly 5 healthy adults. Different laboratories and diverse techniques were used to prepare libraries and sequence TCR repertoires, to increase sequencing depth and limit assay-specific biases. Leukapheresis yielded between about 0.9 and 9.5 billion PBMCs per donor. The full study reports these points: Higher generation probabilities were observed for clonotypes shared by all four sorted-subset donors than for non-shared clonotypes. Even with the large sequencing depth, rarefaction of the sorted-subset datasets indicated that sequencing was incomplete. Estimated clonotype richness was generally larger for naive than for memory subsets. Sampling was restricted to blood, and TCR repertoires in tissue are likely to differ from TCR repertoires in blood. Because the study included only a small number of donors, the genetic and exposure-history diversity represented was limited. Roughly 5% of naive CD4, 3.5% of naive CD8, approximately 2% of memory CD4, and 0.4% of memory CD8 clonotypes were shared across several donors. Pairwise subsampling led to the expectation that sequencing depth would affect the degree of clonotype sharing among donors.

Donors were healthy HIV-negative adults with no recently reported acute infections or vaccinations. All donors were Caucasian adults living in Nashville, Tennessee, USA. CD4+ T cells were enriched by magnetic negative selection, after which naive cells were positively selected on CD45RA and the negative fraction was taken as the memory subset. After blood collection by leukapheresis, PBMCs were isolated using Ficoll-Histopaque density gradient centrifugation and then cryopreserved in the vapor phase of liquid nitrogen. Purity and quantity of every magnetically sorted T cell population were checked by analytical flow cytometry. From each sorted fraction, genomic DNA was isolated and quantified by UV absorbance on a Nanodrop 2000c. V lost 3 bases and J lost 2 bases; the stretch between them is 5 bases long. Sequences SGHRS (CDR1) and YFSETQ (CDR2) are obtained from the germline V gene. From its cysteine to its phenylalanine, the CDR3 spans 12 amino acids. The sequence is cut down to CDR3 DNA, 36 bases in frame from base 1.

Using the deep immunoSEQ assay, multiplex PCR amplified TCR CDR3 regions from genomic DNA. Genomic DNA extracted from each cell subset was distributed evenly over all wells of several immunoSEQ 96-well plates, and each plate served as one replicate. Each replicate PCR for sorted subsets received 150 to 250 ng genomic DNA, equal to tens of thousands of T cell genomes. Purified libraries were measured with a Qubit 3.0 fluorometer, size-checked on a Bioanalyzer 2100, and measured again with the KAPA Library Quantification kit. Every immunoSEQ 96-well plate was sequenced on a dedicated single-read 150-cycle Illumina NextSeq 550 flow cell. Per the source publication's procedure: Because only junctional sequences without quality scores were contained in the immunoSEQ output, filtering matching that applied to full-length reads could not be performed. Sequences were annotated with PyIR, a Python wrapper for IgBLAST v1.9, using IMGT germline references to assign V/J genes and CDR3. Any read was removed if the V/J assignment was weak (E-value above 1e-6), the CDR3 was missing, or the read contained stop codons, out-of-frame junctions, or ambiguous translated residues. V3J clonotypes were defined by identical inferred V gene, J gene, and CDR3 amino acid sequence. To compute the percentage overlap between repertoires, the number of shared unique clonotypes was divided by the size of the smaller repertoire. Three approaches were used to assess repertoire richness: RTK rarefaction, the Chao1 estimator, and Recon v2.1 estimates of unobserved clonotypes. Generation probabilities were computed with OLGA for all TCRbeta clonotypes obtained by the gDNA method from several donors. TCRdb's version of the immuneACCESS table is confined to in-frame rearrangements and falls short of the full clone set. An unresolved V gene accounts for under half of the shortfall where checked; the remainder is of unknown origin. V and J calls plus clone size are reproduced from that table; the DNA served to infer D and trimming. The sample table lists roughly 1.4 million clones, approximately 98.5% of them with a count of one. About 0.4% of the sample rests with the top ten.

Comments on this clone: Its antigen remains unidentified. Base qualities are not provided; no much larger clone lies one nucleotide away.

The sequence came from a man aged 25 to 40 in good health. The sample comprised naive CD4+ T cells sorted from blood. The cell subset or site label here, explained by the study, means: CD45RA+ positively selected. The chain couples TRBV5-1 to TRBJ1-1, with no confidently assigned D gene. The CDR3 region reads CASSSKNTEAFF. The DNA sequence reads TGCGCCAGCAGCTCCAAAAACACTGAAGCTTTCTTT.